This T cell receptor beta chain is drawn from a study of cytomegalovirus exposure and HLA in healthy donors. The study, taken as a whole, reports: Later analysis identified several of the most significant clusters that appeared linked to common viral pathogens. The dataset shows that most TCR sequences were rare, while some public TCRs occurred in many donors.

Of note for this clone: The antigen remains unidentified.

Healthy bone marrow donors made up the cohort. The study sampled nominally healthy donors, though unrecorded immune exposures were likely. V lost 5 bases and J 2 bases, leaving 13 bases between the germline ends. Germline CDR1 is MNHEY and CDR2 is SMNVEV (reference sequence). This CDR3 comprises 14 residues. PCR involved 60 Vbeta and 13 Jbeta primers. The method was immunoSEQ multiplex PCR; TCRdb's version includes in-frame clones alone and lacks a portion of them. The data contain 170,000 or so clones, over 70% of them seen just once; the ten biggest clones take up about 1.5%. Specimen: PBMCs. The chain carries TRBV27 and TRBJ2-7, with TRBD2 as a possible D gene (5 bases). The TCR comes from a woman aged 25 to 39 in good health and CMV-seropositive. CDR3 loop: CASSPRTFAYEQYF. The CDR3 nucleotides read TGTGCCAGCAGTCCCCGGACTTTTGCCTACGAGCAGTACTTC.